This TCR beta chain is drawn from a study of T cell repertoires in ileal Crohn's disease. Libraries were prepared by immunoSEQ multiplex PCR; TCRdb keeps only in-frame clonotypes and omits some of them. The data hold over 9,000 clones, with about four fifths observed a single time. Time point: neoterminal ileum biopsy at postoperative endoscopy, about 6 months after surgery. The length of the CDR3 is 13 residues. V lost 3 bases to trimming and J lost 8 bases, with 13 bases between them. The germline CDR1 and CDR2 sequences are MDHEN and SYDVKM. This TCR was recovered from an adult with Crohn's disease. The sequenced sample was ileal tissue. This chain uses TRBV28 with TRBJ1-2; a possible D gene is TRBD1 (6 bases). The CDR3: CASSFQMRGGYTF. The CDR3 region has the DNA TGTGCCAGCAGTTTTCAGATGAGGGGGGGCTACACCTTC.